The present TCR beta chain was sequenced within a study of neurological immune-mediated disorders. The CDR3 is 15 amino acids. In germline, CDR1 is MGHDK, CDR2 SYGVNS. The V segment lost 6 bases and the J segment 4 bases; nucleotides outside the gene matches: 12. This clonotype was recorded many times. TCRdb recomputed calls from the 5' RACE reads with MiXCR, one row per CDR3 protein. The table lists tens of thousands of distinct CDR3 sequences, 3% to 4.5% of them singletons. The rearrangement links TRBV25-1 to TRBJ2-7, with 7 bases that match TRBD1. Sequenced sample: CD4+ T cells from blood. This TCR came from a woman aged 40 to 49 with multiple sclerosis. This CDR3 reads CASRGDQGVSYEQYF. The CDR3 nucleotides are TGTGCCAGCAGGGGGGACCAGGGGGTCTCTTACGAGCAGTACTTC.